The 25 T cell receptor beta chains below all came from one sample that was sequenced in a study of blood T cell repertoires in COVID-19. Produced via immunoSEQ multiplex PCR; TCRdb's table is partial and in-frame only. The sample lists 300,000 to 400,000 clones, over 80% seen once, with approximately 9.3% in the top ten. Sample: peripheral blood. All receptors derive from a man aged 25 to 40 with COVID-19, enrolled during active disease.

V usage is TRBV20-1 and J usage is TRBJ2-5, with TRBD2 matching over 11 bases. After removal of 3 bases from V and 1 base from J, the junction contained 13 bases not matched to a gene. Germline V gene data show CDR1 as DFQATT and CDR2 as SNEGSKA (reference sequence). The CDR3 is 18 residues long. The CDR3 sequence: CSASPTSGRWGFQETQYF. The CDR3 DNA is TGCAGTGCTAGTCCCACTAGCGGGAGATGGGGTTTCCAAGAGACCCAGTACTTC.

The V call is TRBV7-3, the J call TRBJ2-1; 14 nucleotides agree with TRBD2. There are 17 residues in the CDR3. Germline CDR1 reads SGHTA; CDR2 reads FQGTGA. After removal of 4 bases from V and 3 bases from J, the junction contained 5 bases not matched to a gene. The CDR3: CASSSGTSGSNYNEQFF. The CDR3 DNA follows: TGTGCCAGCAGCTCCGGGACTAGCGGGAGCAACTACAATGAGCAGTTCTTC.

This chain joins TRBV6-2 or TRBV6-3 and TRBJ2-2, with D tentatively TRBD2 (6 bases). The CDR3 is 16 amino acids. V lost 4 bases, J lost 0 bases, and 12 bases lay in between. Germline V gene lookup returns CDR1 MNHEY and CDR2 SVGEGT. DNA for the CDR3: TGTGCCAGCAGTTTCTCACTAGCCCCGAACACCGGGGAGCTGTTTTTT. Amino acid sequence: CASSFSLAPNTGELFF.

The chain has TRBV18 and TRBJ1-4; D may be TRBD1 (5 bases). The CDR3 loop spans 15 amino acids. Germline V CDR1 and CDR2: KGHSH, LQKENI. Trimming stripped 0 bases from V and 6 bases from J, with 11 bases between. The CDR3 reads CASSPPKGRDEKLFF. DNA for the CDR3: TGTGCCAGCTCACCACCGAAGGGGCGCGATGAAAAACTGTTTTTT.

The J gene is TRBJ2-3, the V gene TRBV5-1; TRBD1 matches at 8 bases. Germline V lookup: CDR1 SGHRS, CDR2 YFSETQ. Trimming took 4 bases from V and 2 from J; bases not matched to a gene: 9. This CDR3 is built from 16 residues. CDR3 loop: CASSQLQGESTDTQYF. The CDR3 DNA is TGCGCCAGCAGCCAGTTACAGGGGGAGTCCACAGATACGCAGTATTTT.

The gene calls are TRBV3-1 (or the pseudogene TRBV3-2) and TRBJ2-7; D remains ambiguous. The CDR3 contains 15 residues. Germline V gives CDR1 LGHDT, CDR2 YNNKEL (reference sequence). Trimming took off 0 bases at V and 2 bases at J, with 11 bases between the two ends. The CDR3 DNA reads as TGTGCCAGCAGCCAAGATGAAACAGACCCCTACGAGCAGTACTTC. It translates to CASSQDETDPYEQYF.

This chain uses TRBV28 with TRBJ1-5, with D possibly matching TRBD1 (5 bases). V was pared by 4 bases and J by 5 bases, with 18 bases between. CDR3 length equals 16 residues. Germline CDR1 and CDR2: MDHEN and SYDVKM. CDR3 in amino acids: CASSSYLAGIYQPQHF. In DNA form, the CDR3 reads TGTGCCAGCAGTTCTTATCTGGCAGGGATATATCAGCCCCAGCATTTT.

This chain links TRBV5-1 with TRBJ1-2, with D possibly matching TRBD1 (5 bases). The CDR3 covers 15 residues. Trimming removed 4 bases at V and 0 bases at J, with 13 bases between. Germline V gene sequence: CDR1 SGHRS, CDR2 YFSETQ. CDR3 coding DNA: TGCGCCAGCAGCGTCTCACAGGTTTCTAACTATGGCTACACCTTC. Translated: CASSVSQVSNYGYTF.

The J gene is TRBJ2-1, the V gene TRBV7-2, with D maybe TRBD1 (5 bases). From germline, CDR1 is SGHTA and CDR2 FQGNSA. Trimming shortened V by 4 bases and J by 7 bases, and 11 bases separated the two germline ends. This CDR3 spans 13 amino acids. CDR3 residues: CASSSPQVNEQFF. CDR3 coding DNA: TGTGCCAGCAGCTCCCCACAGGTAAATGAGCAGTTCTTC.

The chain is built from TRBV4-1 and TRBJ2-6; D is possibly TRBD1 (5 bases). The CDR3 is 16 amino acids. Germline V CDR1 and CDR2: MGHRA, YSYEKL. V was trimmed by 0 bases and J by 2 bases, leaving 8 bases between them. CDR3 sequence: CASSQEGETGANVLTF. The CDR3 DNA is TGCGCCAGCAGCCAAGAAGGGGAAACTGGGGCCAACGTCCTGACTTTC.

The genes are TRBV27 and TRBJ2-3, with a weak D call TRBD1 (5 bases). The V end lost 3 bases, the J end lost 2 bases, and 12 bases lay between the germline ends. CDR1 is MNHEY, CDR2 SMNVEV, per germline (reference sequence). The CDR3 loop spans 15 amino acids. CDR3 in DNA: TGTGCCAGCAGTTTTAAAGGGGATTCCACAGATACGCAGTATTTT. This sequence encodes CASSFKGDSTDTQYF.

The rearrangement links TRBV19 to TRBJ1-5; D ambiguous. The CDR3 contains 15 residues. With 5 bases removed from V and 2 bases from J, the gap between germline ends came to 13 bases. Germline CDR1 is LNHDA and CDR2 is SQIVND (reference sequence). CDR3 in amino acids: CASSYDTTGNQPQHF. DNA for the CDR3: TGTGCCAGTAGTTACGACACGACGGGCAATCAGCCCCAGCATTTT.

The chain is built from TRBV18 and TRBJ1-5; 8 bases are shared with TRBD1. The junction had 8 bases not matched to a gene; V was cut back by 3 bases and J by 4 bases. The CDR3 is 16 amino acids. Germline assignment: CDR1 KGHSH and CDR2 LQKENI. CDR3 coding DNA: TGTGCCAGCTCACCCGACAGGGGAACCGTAAATCAGCCCCAGCATTTT. Its translation: CASSPDRGTVNQPQHF.

The rearrangement uses TRBV4-2 and TRBJ2-1; 9 nucleotides match TRBD2. Losses at the gene ends were 1 base for V and 2 bases for J; bases not matched to a gene: 6. This CDR3 comprises 17 residues. From germline, CDR1 is LGHNA and CDR2 YNFKEQ. The CDR3 here is CASSQVGTSLAYNEQFF. The CDR3 nucleotides are TGTGCCAGCAGCCAAGTAGGGACTAGCCTCGCCTACAATGAGCAGTTCTTC.

The chain combines TRBV5-1 with TRBJ1-2; TRBD1 is a possible D gene (6 bases). The CDR3 sequence is 13 residues long. Germline CDR1 reads SGHRS; CDR2 reads YFSETQ. Trimming pared 4 bases from V and 6 bases from J, leaving 13 bases between. In nucleotides, the CDR3 is TGCGCCAGCAGCCAACAGGGTGGAGATGGCTACACCTTC. Amino acids: CASSQQGGDGYTF.

The chain has TRBV29-1 and TRBJ2-6; 7 nucleotides agree with TRBD2. With 3 bases clipped from V and 4 bases from J, the junction kept 15 bases outside the gene matches. Germline loops: CDR1 SQVTM, CDR2 ANQGSEA. CDR3 length: 18 residues. The DNA of the CDR3 is TGCAGCGTTGAGTTCCGGGCCAGACAAGCGGGGGGGGCCAACGTCCTGACTTTC. Protein sequence: CSVEFRARQAGGANVLTF. The variable domain in full, with the rest retrieved from reference TRBV29-1 and TRBJ2-6, is SAVISQKPSRDICQRGTSLTIQCQVDSQVTMMFWYRQQPGQSLTLIATANQGSEATYESGFVIDKFPISRPNLTFSTLTVSNMSPEDSSIYLCSVEFRARQAGGANVLTFGAGSRLTVL.

The CDR3: CASSQRDSGDTQYF. CDR3 nucleotides: TGCGCCAGCAGCCAACGGGACAGTGGAGATACGCAGTATTTT. The J gene is TRBJ2-3, the V gene TRBV4-1, with 7 bases aligning to TRBD1. CDR1 MGHRA and CDR2 YSYEKL come from the germline V gene. This CDR3 has 14 amino acids. V trimming: 2 bases; J trimming: 5 bases; junction bases outside the gene matches: 4.

The CDR3 loop is CASVRDRMNTEAFF. The CDR3 coding sequence is TGTGCCAGCGTCCGGGACAGGATGAACACTGAAGCTTTCTTT. V usage is TRBV7-2 and J usage is TRBJ1-1; 8 nucleotides match TRBD1. The CDR3 consists of 14 residues. Germline V gives CDR1 SGHTA, CDR2 FQGNSA. Trimming took 8 bases from V and 0 from J; bases not matched to a gene: 5.

This chain links TRBV15 with TRBJ2-1; 7 nucleotides line up with TRBD2. Germline trimming cut 1 base from V and 7 bases from J; bases unmatched to any gene: 10. Per germline, CDR1 LNHNV and CDR2 YYDKDF (reference sequence). This CDR3 has 16 amino acids. CDR3: CATSRGGTTTGNEQFF. Here the CDR3 DNA reads TGTGCCACCAGCAGAGGGGGGACTACCACGGGGAATGAGCAGTTCTTC.

CDR3 amino acids: CASSSRGLTTQYF. As DNA, the CDR3 is TGCGCCAGCAGCTCCCGGGGACTAACGACGCAGTATTTT. V and J are TRBV5-1 and TRBJ2-3; 7 bases map to TRBD2. Per the germline V gene, CDR1 is SGHRS and CDR2 is YFSETQ. The ends lost 3 bases at V and 9 bases at J; junction bases unmatched: 7. The CDR3 spans 13 residues.

J is TRBJ2-3 and V is TRBV5-4; the match to TRBD2 covers 7 bases. The V and J ends lost 6 bases and 3 bases, in that order; junction bases with no gene match: 4. Per the germline V gene, CDR1 is SGHNT and CDR2 is YYREEE (reference sequence). CDR3 length: 13 amino acids. In DNA, the CDR3 is TGTGCCAGCAATGGCGGGAGAACAGATACGCAGTATTTT. This codes for CASNGGRTDTQYF. Drawing the rest from reference TRBV5-4 and TRBJ2-3, the complete variable domain is ETGVTQSPTHLIKTRGQQVTLRCSSQSGHNTVSWYQQALGQGPQFIFQYYREEENGRGNFPPRFSGLQFPNYSSELNVNALELDDSALYLCASNGGRTDTQYFGPGTRLTVL.

This chain connects TRBV2 to TRBJ1-5; D gene uncertain. V lost 8 bases and J lost 3, with 14 bases in between. In germline, CDR1 is SNHLY, CDR2 FYNNEI. This CDR3 comprises 14 residues. In DNA form, the CDR3 reads TGTGCCAGCCAGCCCAGGCAGAACAATCAGCCCCAGCATTTT. This gives the protein CASQPRQNNQPQHF.

About this clone itself: The same CDR3 also results from other DNA sequences found in this sample. V is TRBV4-1 and J is TRBJ1-1, with D maybe TRBD1 (5 bases). Germline assignment: CDR1 MGHRA and CDR2 YSYEKL. V was trimmed by 0 bases and J by 1 base, leaving 9 bases between them. The length of the CDR3 is 15 residues. The DNA for the CDR3 is TGCGCCAGCAGCCAAGAAGGGACTGCGAACACTGAAGCTTTCTTT. Its protein product is CASSQEGTANTEAFF.

This chain uses TRBV7-2 with TRBJ2-5, with 10 bases matching TRBD2. The V gene end was trimmed by 5 bases and the J gene end by 2 bases; junction bases not matched to a gene: 8. The CDR3 covers 16 residues. The V gene's germline CDR1 is SGHTA and CDR2 FQGNSA. This CDR3 reads CASSPRASGRQETQYF. Here the CDR3 DNA reads TGTGCCAGCAGCCCCCGGGCTAGCGGGAGACAAGAGACCCAGTACTTC.

The chain has TRBV15 and TRBJ1-5, with 10 bases lining up with TRBD1. This CDR3 has 15 residues. V trimming: 4 bases; J trimming: 7 bases; junction bases outside the gene matches: 7. The germline V gene encodes CDR1 LNHNV and CDR2 YYDKDF (reference sequence). CDR3 bases: TGTGCCACCAGCACGGACAGGGGGGAAGGCCAGCCCCAGCATTTT. The encoded protein is CATSTDRGEGQPQHF.